This T cell receptor (beta chain) comes out of a study of human T cells and chemical hapten exposure. The wider study: Alopecia universalis, totalis or areata was present in patients who were mostly female.

Under the authors' procedure: Per-sample TCR counts ranged from roughly 23,224 to 750,000, median about 100,000. MiXCR, applied by TCRdb to the RACE reads, yields one record per CDR3 protein. TCRdb assigned the V and J calls; the authors' analysis was not used. The sample includes 65,000 to 95,000 distinct CDR3 sequences, 12% of them seen just once. Broader study findings: Every donor had alopecia, and their immune response may therefore differ from healthy people's.

Time point defined: patch test 1, 2 weeks after DPC sensitization. The treatment denotes: therapeutic diphenylcyclopropenone sensitization with weekly scalp DPC. This clonotype was counted ten times or more. Antigen unknown. CDR3 size: 18 residues. The V segment lost 3 bases and the J segment 0 bases; nucleotides outside the gene matches: 9. Germline CDR1 SGHNT, CDR2 YYREEE (reference sequence). The V and J genes are TRBV5-4 and TRBJ2-6; TRBD1 agrees at 7 bases. The material sequenced was whole blood, taken in connection with sensitization to the hapten diphenylcyclopropenone (DPC). The sequence came from a woman aged 60-70 years with alopecia areata. Some clones in this sample may be carry-over from other donors' samples. CDR3 nucleotides: TGTGCCAGCAGCTCAGGGGGTTCGGGGCTCTCTGGGGCCAACGTCCTGACTTTC. This gives the protein CASSSGGSGLSGANVLTF.